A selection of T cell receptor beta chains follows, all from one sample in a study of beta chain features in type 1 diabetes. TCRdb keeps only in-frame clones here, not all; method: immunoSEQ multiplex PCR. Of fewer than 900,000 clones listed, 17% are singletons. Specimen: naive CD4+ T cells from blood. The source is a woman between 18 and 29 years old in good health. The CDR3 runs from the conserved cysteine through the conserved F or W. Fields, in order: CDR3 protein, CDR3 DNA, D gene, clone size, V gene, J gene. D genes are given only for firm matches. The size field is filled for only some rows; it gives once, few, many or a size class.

CDR3 protein: CASSALDRGNPDTQYF
CDR3 DNA: TGTGCCAGCAGCGCTCTGGACAGGGGAAATCCAGATACGCAGTATTTT
D gene: TRBD1
clone size: .
V gene: TRBV5-6
J gene: TRBJ2-3

CDR3 protein: CASSDSPTALETQYF
CDR3 DNA: TGTGCCAGCAGCGATAGCCCCACAGCCCTGGAGACCCAGTACTTC
D gene: .
clone size: .
V gene: TRBV9
J gene: TRBJ2-5

CDR3 protein: CANIQDRAYEQYF
CDR3 DNA: TGTGCCAATATCCAGGACAGGGCCTACGAGCAGTACTTC
D gene: .
clone size: .
V gene: TRBV21-1
J gene: TRBJ2-7

CDR3 protein: CASSQSVMSSYNEQFF
CDR3 DNA: TGTGCCAGCAGCCAAAGTGTGATGAGCTCCTACAATGAGCAGTTCTTC
D gene: .
clone size: few
V gene: TRBV7-3
J gene: TRBJ2-1

CDR3 protein: CASSPPSQGGETQYF
CDR3 DNA: TGTGCCAGCTCACCACCGAGCCAGGGAGGGGAGACCCAGTACTTC
D gene: TRBD2
clone size: few
V gene: TRBV18
J gene: TRBJ2-5

CDR3 protein: CASSRSTPTREDTQYF
CDR3 DNA: TGCGCCAGCAGCCGTAGCACTCCTACTCGGGAAGATACGCAGTATTTT
D gene: .
clone size: .
V gene: TRBV5-1
J gene: TRBJ2-3

CDR3 protein: CASRETGTGFHEQYF
CDR3 DNA: TGTGCCAGCAGGGAAACCGGGACAGGGTTCCACGAGCAGTACTTC
D gene: TRBD1
clone size: few
V gene: TRBV6-6
J gene: TRBJ2-7

CDR3 protein: CASSVAPGGTEAFF
CDR3 DNA: TGTGCCAGCAGCGTAGCGCCAGGGGGGACTGAAGCTTTCTTT
D gene: TRBD1
clone size: few
V gene: TRBV9
J gene: TRBJ1-1

CDR3 protein: CASSYSADTEAFF
CDR3 DNA: TGTGCCAGCAGTTACTCCGCAGACACTGAAGCTTTCTTT
D gene: .
clone size: .
V gene: TRBV6-5
J gene: TRBJ1-1

CDR3 protein: CASSLAGALETQYF
CDR3 DNA: TGTGCCAGCTCCTTAGCGGGAGCTCTGGAGACCCAGTACTTC
D gene: TRBD2
clone size: .
V gene: TRBV27
J gene: TRBJ2-5

CDR3 protein: CATTKPSSYEQYF
CDR3 DNA: TGTGCCACCACTAAACCGAGCTCCTACGAGCAGTACTTC
D gene: .
clone size: .
V gene: TRBV27
J gene: TRBJ2-7

CDR3 protein: CASSQEGLAGTDTQYF
CDR3 DNA: TGCGCCAGCAGCCAAGAGGGGCTAGCGGGCACAGATACGCAGTATTTT
D gene: TRBD2
clone size: .
V gene: TRBV4-3
J gene: TRBJ2-3

CDR3 protein: CASSFGPMTTGRFNEQFF
CDR3 DNA: TGTGCCAGCAGCTTTGGTCCAATGACGACAGGTAGATTCAATGAGCAGTTCTTC
D gene: .
clone size: few
V gene: TRBV7-2
J gene: TRBJ2-1

CDR3 protein: CAISESRRALTMGYTF
CDR3 DNA: TGTGCCATCAGTGAGTCCAGGAGGGCACTAACTATGGGCTACACCTTC
D gene: .
clone size: .
V gene: TRBV10-3
J gene: TRBJ1-2

CDR3 protein: CASSSTPVNTEAFF
CDR3 DNA: TGTGCCAGCAGTTCAACCCCGGTGAACACTGAAGCTTTCTTT
D gene: .
clone size: .
V gene: TRBV28
J gene: TRBJ1-1

CDR3 protein: CASSPTALHTGELFF
CDR3 DNA: TGTGCCAGCAGCCCCACCGCTCTGCACACCGGGGAGCTGTTTTTT
D gene: .
clone size: .
V gene: TRBV7-3
J gene: TRBJ2-2

CDR3 protein: CASTPGQLYNEQFF
CDR3 DNA: TGCGCCAGCACCCCGGGACAGCTTTACAATGAGCAGTTCTTC
D gene: TRBD1
clone size: .
V gene: TRBV5-1
J gene: TRBJ2-1

CDR3 protein: CASSQPALGTGELFF
CDR3 DNA: TGTGCCAGCAGCCAACCGGCGCTGGGCACCGGGGAGCTGTTTTTT
D gene: .
clone size: .
V gene: TRBV4-2
J gene: TRBJ2-2

CDR3 protein: CASRSSRAYEQYF
CDR3 DNA: TGTGCCAGCAGAAGTTCTCGGGCATACGAGCAGTACTTC
D gene: .
clone size: once
V gene: TRBV28
J gene: TRBJ2-7

CDR3 protein: CASSPGLAGSSDTQYF
CDR3 DNA: TGTGCCAGCAGCCCGGGACTAGCGGGAAGTTCAGATACGCAGTATTTT
D gene: TRBD2
clone size: .
V gene: TRBV7-8
J gene: TRBJ2-3

CDR3 protein: CASSPPGRNYGYTF
CDR3 DNA: TGTGCCAGCAGTCCACCGGGACGGAACTATGGCTACACCTTC
D gene: .
clone size: .
V gene: TRBV27
J gene: TRBJ1-2

CDR3 protein: CASSPDRKKIFF
CDR3 DNA: TGTGCCAGCAGTCCTGACAGGAAAAAGATATTCTTC
D gene: .
clone size: .
V gene: TRBV6-5
J gene: TRBJ2-1

CDR3 protein: CSVSSQPQHF
CDR3 DNA: TGCAGTGTGAGCAGTCAGCCCCAGCATTTT
D gene: .
clone size: .
V gene: TRBV20-1
J gene: TRBJ1-5

CDR3 protein: CAISESTPPDTQYF
CDR3 DNA: TGTGCCATCAGTGAGTCGACGCCCCCCGACACGCAGTATTTT
D gene: .
clone size: few
V gene: TRBV10-3
J gene: TRBJ2-3

CDR3 protein: CASSWTGGYEQYF
CDR3 DNA: TGTGCCAGTAGTTGGACAGGGGGCTACGAGCAGTACTTC
D gene: TRBD1
clone size: once
V gene: TRBV19
J gene: TRBJ2-7